This T cell receptor beta chain is from a study of blood T cell repertoires in COVID-19. Sequenced by immunoSEQ multiplex PCR; TCRdb stores in-frame clones only, minus some. The sample has 100,000 to 150,000 clones, more than 60% seen once. The CDR3 totals 12 residues. Trimming stripped 1 base from V and 7 bases from J, with 5 bases between. Germline V lookup: CDR1 LGHNA, CDR2 YNFKEQ. The specimen sequenced was peripheral blood. This receptor was taken from a woman aged 70-85 years with acute or convalescent COVID-19. The rearrangement joins TRBV4-2 to TRBJ2-1; D is undetermined. The CDR3 region is CASSQGANEQFF. The CDR3, as DNA: TGTGCCAGCAGCCAAGGGGCAAATGAGCAGTTCTTC.